These T cell receptor beta chains were read from a single sample in a study of blood T cell repertoires in COVID-19. Here immunoSEQ multiplex PCR was the method, and the copy in TCRdb shows in-frame clones only, minus some. The repertoire holds a few hundred thousand clones, with 65% to 85% as singletons. The sequenced sample was peripheral blood. These receptors were obtained from a woman in her thirties or forties who had recovered from COVID-19. CDR3s include the opening cysteine and the closing phenylalanine or tryptophan. A D gene is named only where the DNA matches it firmly. Size is stated for part of the rows, as once, few or many counts, or as a class when the clone is expanded.

j_call | clone_size | v_call | cdr3_length | d_call | cdr3_aa | cdr3_nt
TRBJ1-4 | NA | TRBV7-9 | 14 | NA | CAIPQAHRSEKLFF | TGTGCCATTCCCCAGGCCCACAGGAGTGAAAAACTGTTTTTT
TRBJ1-2 | NA | TRBV12-3/TRBV12-4 | 13 | TRBD1 | CASSPGQGVGYTF | TGTGCCAGCAGCCCCGGACAGGGGGTTGGCTACACCTTC
TRBJ2-2 | NA | TRBV5-1 | 16 | NA | CASSSRRGGNTGELFF | TGCGCCAGCAGCTCCCGAAGGGGGGGAAACACCGGGGAGCTGTTTTTT
TRBJ2-3 | NA | TRBV10-3 | 12 | NA | CAISEYTDTQYF | TGTGCCATCAGTGAGTATACTGATACGCAGTATTTT
TRBJ2-3 | NA | TRBV5-4 | 14 | TRBD1 | CASSSGGGTDTQYF | TGTGCCAGCAGCTCAGGGGGTGGCACAGATACGCAGTATTTT
TRBJ2-3 | NA | TRBV9 | 15 | NA | CASSALHQGTDTQYF | TGTGCCAGCAGCGCCCTACACCAGGGTACAGATACGCAGTATTTT
TRBJ2-1 | many | TRBV5-1 | 13 | NA | CASSEQGGNEQFF | TGCGCCAGCAGTGAACAGGGCGGGAATGAGCAGTTCTTC
TRBJ2-1 | NA | TRBV10-2 | 17 | NA | CASSESVGGVVYNEQFF | TGCGCCAGCAGTGAGAGTGTCGGCGGGGTTGTCTACAATGAGCAGTTCTTC
TRBJ2-2 | NA | TRBV19 | 15 | NA | CASSAYRTNTGELFF | TGTGCCAGTAGTGCCTACAGGACCAACACCGGGGAGCTGTTTTTT
TRBJ2-2 | NA | TRBV28 | 15 | NA | CATSSAGSNTGELFF | TGTGCCACCAGTTCGGCAGGATCGAACACCGGGGAGCTGTTTTTT
TRBJ1-1 | NA | TRBV30 | 13 | NA | CAWTGRQGTEAFF | TGTGCCTGGACCGGGAGGCAAGGCACTGAAGCTTTCTTT
TRBJ1-2 | NA | TRBV5-1 | 16 | NA | CASTPGEGGSNYGYTF | TGCGCCAGCACCCCTGGGGAGGGGGGCTCTAACTATGGCTACACCTTC
TRBJ1-4 | NA | TRBV28 | 12 | NA | CASGSPNEKLFF | TGTGCCAGCGGCAGTCCCAATGAAAAACTGTTTTTT
TRBJ1-2 | NA | TRBV6-5 | 13 | TRBD1 | CASTRQGLYGYTF | TGTGCCAGCACCCGACAGGGCCTCTATGGCTACACCTTC
TRBJ1-1 | NA | TRBV2 | 14 | NA | CASSTSSFGTEAFF | TGTGCCAGCAGTACTTCCTCATTTGGCACTGAAGCTTTCTTT
TRBJ2-1 | NA | TRBV28 | 15 | TRBD2 | CASSFPSGGASEQFF | TGTGCCAGCAGTTTCCCTAGCGGGGGGGCCTCTGAGCAGTTCTTC
TRBJ2-2 | NA | TRBV9 | 16 | NA | CASSVSGAANTGELFF | TGTGCCAGCAGCGTATCCGGAGCGGCAAACACCGGGGAGCTGTTTTTT
TRBJ1-2 | NA | TRBV11-2 | 11 | NA | CASSSTGSNTF | TGTGCCAGCAGCTCTACAGGGAGTAACACCTTC
TRBJ1-5 | NA | TRBV3-1/TRBV3-2 | 15 | NA | CASSPMGGSNQPQHF | TGTGCCAGCAGCCCCATGGGGGGAAGCAATCAGCCCCAGCATTTT
TRBJ1-5 | NA | TRBV3-1/TRBV3-2 | 13 | NA | CASSPDKNQPQHF | TGTGCCAGCAGTCCGGACAAAAATCAGCCCCAGCATTTT
TRBJ1-5 | few | TRBV18 | 18 | TRBD1 | CASSPFPQGQGRGQPQHF | TGTGCCAGCTCACCATTTCCCCAGGGACAGGGGCGAGGCCAGCCCCAGCATTTT
TRBJ1-2 | once | TRBV27 | 14 | TRBD1 | CASSPGQGGYGYTF | TGTGCCAGCAGTCCGGGACAGGGGGGGTACGGCTACACCTTC
TRBJ1-1 | NA | TRBV13 | 16 | TRBD1 | CASSLQGAEMNTEAFF | TGTGCCAGCAGCTTACAGGGGGCCGAAATGAACACTGAAGCTTTCTTT
TRBJ1-6 | NA | TRBV3-1/TRBV3-2 | 14 | NA | CASSQQSYNSPLHF | TGTGCCAGCAGCCAACAATCCTATAATTCACCCCTCCACTTT
TRBJ1-1 | NA | TRBV5-1 | 14 | NA | CASRFEFSNTEAFF | TGCGCCAGCCGCTTTGAGTTCTCAAACACTGAAGCTTTCTTT
TRBJ2-2 | NA | TRBV7-2 | 14 | NA | CASTGLANTGELFF | TGTGCCAGCACAGGGCTAGCGAACACCGGGGAGCTGTTTTTT
TRBJ1-1 | NA | TRBV28 | 14 | NA | CASRRGRYGTEAFF | TGTGCCAGCAGGCGGGGACGATACGGAACTGAAGCTTTCTTT
TRBJ1-2 | NA | TRBV28 | 15 | NA | CASSTMPPGTYGYTF | TGTGCCAGCAGTACAATGCCCCCGGGAACCTATGGCTACACCTTC
TRBJ2-1 | NA | TRBV9 | 16 | TRBD1 | CASSVATGLGVDEQFF | TGTGCCAGCAGCGTAGCGACAGGGCTTGGGGTCGATGAGCAGTTCTTC
TRBJ1-1 | once | TRBV21-1 | 20 | NA | CASSERGAPGQMSGNTEAFF | TGTGCCAGCAGCGAAAGGGGGGCGCCGGGACAGATGTCAGGGAACACTGAAGCTTTCTTT
TRBJ1-2 | few | TRBV6-5 | 14 | NA | CASARAGESYGYTF | TGTGCCTCAGCAAGGGCAGGGGAGTCCTATGGCTACACCTTC
TRBJ1-6 | few | TRBV5-4 | 15 | TRBD1 | CASSLQGISASPLHF | TGTGCCAGCAGCTTACAGGGGATTTCGGCTTCACCCCTCCACTTT
TRBJ1-2 | NA | TRBV27 | 14 | TRBD1 | CASSRGQGTGGYTF | TGTGCCAGCAGCCGGGGACAGGGAACGGGTGGCTACACCTTC
TRBJ1-5 | NA | TRBV27 | 14 | TRBD1 | CASSPTRTGLPQHF | TGTGCCAGCAGTCCTACCCGGACAGGGTTGCCCCAGCATTTT
TRBJ2-3 | NA | TRBV19 | 14 | NA | CASSEGHRQDTQYF | TGTGCCAGTTCCGAGGGACATCGGCAGGATACGCAGTATTTT
TRBJ2-5 | NA | TRBV2 | 16 | NA | CASSSTSTGASETQYF | TGTGCCAGCAGTTCTACTTCCACTGGGGCCTCAGAGACCCAGTACTTC
TRBJ2-1 | NA | TRBV5-1 | 15 | NA | CASSLGQGGSNEQFF | TGCGCCAGCAGCTTGGGACAGGGAGGAAGCAATGAGCAGTTCTTC
TRBJ1-2 | NA | TRBV5-1 | 13 | NA | CASSTGLSYGYTF | TGCGCCAGCAGCACAGGGCTCTCTTATGGCTACACCTTC
TRBJ1-1 | NA | TRBV19 | 16 | NA | CASSMYDPQKNTEAFF | TGTGCCAGTAGTATGTATGACCCACAGAAGAACACTGAAGCTTTCTTT
TRBJ2-3 | once | TRBV20-1 | 13 | NA | CSASLRVADTQYF | TGCAGTGCTAGTCTCAGGGTGGCAGATACGCAGTATTTT
TRBJ1-1 | NA | TRBV7-2 | 18 | NA | CASSTHFLATLMNTEAFF | TGTGCCAGCAGCACCCATTTCCTGGCCACCCTCATGAACACTGAAGCTTTCTTT
TRBJ2-7 | NA | TRBV6-1 | 12 | NA | CASSTTGSEQYF | TGTGCCAGCAGTACAACAGGGAGCGAGCAGTACTTC
TRBJ2-1 | few | TRBV28 | 13 | TRBD2 | CASLLAGYNEQFF | TGTGCCAGCCTACTAGCGGGGTATAATGAGCAGTTCTTC
TRBJ2-7 | NA | TRBV29-1 | 14 | TRBD1 | CSVTSGTGFDEQYF | TGCAGCGTAACCTCCGGGACAGGGTTTGACGAGCAGTACTTC
TRBJ2-7 | NA | TRBV3-1/TRBV3-2 | 16 | TRBD1 | CASSQDRAHRGYEQYF | TGTGCCAGCAGCCAAGATCGGGCTCACAGGGGCTACGAGCAGTACTTC
TRBJ2-3 | NA | TRBV15 | 15 | TRBD2 | CATSFGGKVGDTQYF | TGTGCCACCAGCTTCGGGGGGAAGGTCGGAGATACGCAGTATTTT
TRBJ1-2 | NA | TRBV28 | 13 | TRBD1 | CASSPGGTLGYTF | TGTGCCAGCAGTCCAGGGGGTACCCTAGGCTACACCTTC